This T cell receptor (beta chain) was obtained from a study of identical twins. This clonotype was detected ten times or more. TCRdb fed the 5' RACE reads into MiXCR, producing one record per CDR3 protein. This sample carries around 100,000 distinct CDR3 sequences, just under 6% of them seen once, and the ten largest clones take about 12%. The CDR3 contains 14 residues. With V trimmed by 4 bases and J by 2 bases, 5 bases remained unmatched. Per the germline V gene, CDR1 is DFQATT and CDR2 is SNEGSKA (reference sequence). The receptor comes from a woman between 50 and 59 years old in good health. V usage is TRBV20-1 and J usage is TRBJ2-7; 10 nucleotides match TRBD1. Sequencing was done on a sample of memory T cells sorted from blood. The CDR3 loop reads CSAKAGTGAYEQYF. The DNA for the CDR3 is TGCAGTGCTAAGGCGGGGACAGGGGCCTACGAGCAGTACTTC.